This entry lists 6 T cell receptor beta chains sequenced from one sample in a study of OX40 agonist ivuxolimab in advanced cancers. Sequencing was performed with immunoSEQ multiplex PCR; in TCRdb, only in-frame clones are kept and a portion is missing. Among around 15,000 clones listed, approximately 82% were seen once. Sample: CD4+ or CD8+ T cells sorted from blood, taken in a trial of the OX40 agonist ivuxolimab. These receptors were obtained from an adult with an advanced solid tumor such as melanoma, head and neck, liver or kidney cancer.

There are a few counts of this clone. The chain employs TRBV19 and TRBJ2-7, with 7 bases that match TRBD2. CDR3 size: 14 residues. The V gene end was trimmed by 7 bases and the J gene end by 3 bases; junction bases not matched to a gene: 9. In germline, CDR1 is LNHDA, CDR2 SQIVND (reference sequence). The CDR3 sequence: CASTGRLAHYEQYF. CDR3 DNA: TGTGCCAGTACCGGGCGACTAGCTCACTACGAGCAGTACTTC.

The chain uses TRBV5-6 and TRBJ2-7; a possible D gene is TRBD2 (5 bases). The CDR3 has 16 amino acids. Trimming stripped 2 bases from V and 2 bases from J, with 17 bases between. Germline lookup yields CDR1 SGHDT and CDR2 YYEEEE. The CDR3: CASSFFPDFSAYEQYF. In DNA, the CDR3 is TGTGCCAGCAGCTTTTTTCCGGACTTCTCTGCCTACGAGCAGTACTTC.

The rearrangement uses TRBV2 and TRBJ2-5; 10 bases are a match to TRBD2. The V segment lost 6 bases and the J segment 4 bases; nucleotides outside the gene matches: 5. The CDR3 has 14 amino acids. Per the germline V gene, CDR1 is SNHLY and CDR2 is FYNNEI. The CDR3 sequence is CASRASGSGETQYF. As DNA, the CDR3 is TGTGCCAGCAGGGCTAGCGGGAGTGGAGAGACCCAGTACTTC.

The rearrangement uses TRBV7-9 and TRBJ2-3, with unresolved D. The CDR3 loop spans 12 amino acids. Germline-derived CDR1 and CDR2 are SEHNR and FQNEAQ (reference sequence). Trimming took off 3 bases at V and 2 bases at J, with 3 bases between the two ends. DNA of the CDR3: TGTGCCAGCAGCTTCCTCACAGATACGCAGTATTTT. Translation gives CASSFLTDTQYF.

The chain couples TRBV11-3 to TRBJ2-1; a weak D match, TRBD2 (7 bases). Germline CDR1 SGHNT, CDR2 YENEEA. The CDR3 length is 14 residues. The V end lost 1 base, the J end lost 6 bases, and 10 bases lay between the germline ends. CDR3: CASSLGGGRNEQFF. The CDR3, as DNA: TGTGCCAGCAGCTTAGGGGGGGGCCGCAATGAGCAGTTCTTC.

Points on this clone: Other DNA sequences in the sample encode the same CDR3. V gene TRBV6-4 combines with J gene TRBJ2-3; 8 nucleotides agree with TRBD1. J was trimmed by 2 bases and V by 0 bases; bases with no gene match: 7. Germline V gene lookup returns CDR1 MRHNA and CDR2 SNTAGT. The CDR3 extends over 17 amino acids. The CDR3 DNA sequence: TGTGCCAGCAGTGACTCGTTCAGGGGGCTACCCACAGATACGCAGTATTTT. Its translation: CASSDSFRGLPTDTQYF.